The 7 T cell receptor beta chains below all came from one sample that was sequenced in a study of T cells in women clearing cervical HPV infection. Libraries were prepared by immunoSEQ multiplex PCR; TCRdb keeps only in-frame clonotypes and omits some of them. There are fewer than 35,000 clones in the sample, with 15% to 20% held by the top ten. Sample: blood buffy coat. These TCRs come from a woman aged 18-69 years with a cervical HPV16 infection that either progressed to CIN3+ or cleared (not recorded which).

CDR3 region: CASSLNSAEKGYEQYF. CDR3 bases read: TGTGCCAGCAGCTTAAACTCGGCAGAAAAGGGCTACGAG. The V and J genes are TRBV7-3 and TRBJ2-7; the D is unclear. The read comes to an end 3 residues before the CDR3 does, leaving the germline J gene to fill in the end. This CDR3 has 16 amino acids. Trimming stripped 1 base from V and 3 bases from J, with 16 bases between. Germline V gives CDR1 SGHTA, CDR2 FQGTGA.

Comments on this clone: The missing CDR3 end, 3 residues past where the read stops, is filled in from the germline J gene. V and J are TRBV7-9 and TRBJ2-4, with 11 bases aligning to TRBD1. The CDR3 runs to 14 residues. Looked up from germline, CDR1 is SEHNR and CDR2 is FQNEAQ (reference sequence). CDR3: CASSPGQGAFGQYF. Partial CDR3 DNA: TGTGCCAGCAGCCCCGGACAGGGGGCTTTCGGT.

Note on this clone: The CDR3 end is not reached by the read, which stops 3 residues before it; the germline J gene fills it in. This rearrangement joins TRBV6-2 or TRBV6-3 to TRBJ2-7, with no clear D. V lost 5 bases, J lost 0 bases, and 20 bases lay in between. Germline CDR1 reads MNHEY; CDR2 reads SVGEGT. This CDR3 region has 17 residues. CDR3 DNA (partial): TGTGCCAGCAGTCTCGGGTCTTCCGGCAGAAGCTCCTACGAG. Encoded protein: CASSLGSSGRSSYE. The CDR3 in its entirety is CASSLGSSGRSSYEQYF.

Notes on this clone: The CDR3 extends 3 residues past the end of the read, so its final part is completed from the germline J gene. The chain recombines TRBV20-1 with TRBJ2-2; maybe TRBD1 (6 bases). The CDR3 has 15 residues. V dropped 3 bases and J dropped 1 base, with 12 bases sitting between them. Germline loops: CDR1 DFQATT, CDR2 SNEGSKA (reference sequence). The part of the CDR3 DNA that was read is TGCAGTGCTAGCAGGGGCGGCCGGAACACCGGGGAG. Its protein product is CSASRGGRNTGE. The whole CDR3 reads CSASRGGRNTGELFF.

On this clone itself: The read is 3 residues too short to cover the CDR3 end, so that end is filled in from the germline J gene. The rearrangement uses TRBV4-2 and TRBJ2-2; 8 bases match TRBD1. The V gene's germline CDR1 is LGHNA and CDR2 YNFKEQ. The CDR3 has 17 residues. CDR3 residues: CASSHDSRQGINSPLFF. The CDR3 DNA, read in part, is TGTGCCAGCAGCCACGACTCCAGACAGGGGATTAATTCACCG.

Note on this clone: The read stops 3 residues short of the end of the CDR3; the missing end is completed from the germline J gene. The V gene is TRBV5-4, the J gene TRBJ2-3; D possibly corresponds to TRBD2 (6 bases). CDR1 and CDR2 (germline): SGHNT, YYREEE (reference sequence). The CDR3 is 16 amino acids. V dropped 2 bases and J dropped 0 bases, with 13 bases sitting between them. CDR3 sequence: CASSFIGRGSTDTQYF. Partial CDR3 DNA: TGTGCCAGCAGCTTTATAGGCCGGGGGAGCACAGATACG.

Concerning this clone: From the germline J gene comes the end of the CDR3, since the read stops 3 residues before it. The chain joins TRBV5-1 to TRBJ1-2; 7 positions match TRBD1. CDR1 and CDR2 (germline): SGHRS, YFSETQ. The CDR3 has 16 residues. The CDR3 bases that were read are TGCGCCAGCAGCTCGCCGGGACTAGCGGGGGGACAGACC. Translating it yields CASSSPGLAGGQT. The full CDR3 protein is CASSSPGLAGGQTYTF.